This T cell receptor beta chain was recovered during a study of blood T cell repertoires in COVID-19. The overall study: Acute and convalescent COVID-19 samples came from the United States, Italy and Spain. From T cells, B-cell-depleted T cells, or PBMCs came the material, which was cDNA or gDNA.

The CDR3 is made up of 18 amino acids. V was pared by 4 bases and J by 2 bases, with 13 bases of the junction left unmatched. The germline CDR1 and CDR2 sequences are SGDLS and YYNGEE. Some clones are missing from TCRdb's copy, which holds only in-frame ones; the method was immunoSEQ multiplex PCR. The data contain about 160,000 clones, 80% of them singletons. Recovered status in Cohort 3 required two negative PCRs, clearance, or symptom resolution. This clone has only a few counts. The sample was PBMCs or T cells enriched from blood (not recorded which). The sequence was collected from an older woman who had recovered from COVID-19. The chain employs TRBV9 and TRBJ1-2; 11 bases map to TRBD1. As DNA, the CDR3 is TGTGCCAGCAGCCCCGGAAGGTGGACAGGGGGCCTCAACTATGGCTACACCTTC. Amino acid sequence: CASSPGRWTGGLNYGYTF.